This T cell receptor (beta chain) was sequenced for a study of cytomegalovirus exposure and HLA in healthy donors. Germline CDR1 is MNHEY and CDR2 is SVGAGI. V shed 2 bases and J shed 2 bases, with 6 bases lying between them. The CDR3 covers 13 residues. Overall study findings and caveats: In vitro, a few CMV-associated chains proved specific for CMV antigens. Analysis performed later found 16,000 or so TCR beta sequences associated with HLA alleles at 0.05 false discovery rate.

Use of 60 Vbeta and 13 Jbeta primers characterized the PCR. Repertoires were generated with immunoSEQ multiplex PCR, while TCRdb's copy carries only in-frame clones and drops some. The data contain 90,000 to 120,000 clones, about 81% of them singletons. Remarks on this clone: Its antigen is unidentified.

This clonotype was sampled from a young man in good health and CMV-seropositive. J is TRBJ1-2 and V is TRBV6-5; the D is unclear. Sequencing was carried out using PBMCs. This chain's CDR3 is CASSYDQNYGYTF. As DNA, the CDR3 is TGTGCCAGCAGTTACGATCAGAACTATGGCTACACCTTC.